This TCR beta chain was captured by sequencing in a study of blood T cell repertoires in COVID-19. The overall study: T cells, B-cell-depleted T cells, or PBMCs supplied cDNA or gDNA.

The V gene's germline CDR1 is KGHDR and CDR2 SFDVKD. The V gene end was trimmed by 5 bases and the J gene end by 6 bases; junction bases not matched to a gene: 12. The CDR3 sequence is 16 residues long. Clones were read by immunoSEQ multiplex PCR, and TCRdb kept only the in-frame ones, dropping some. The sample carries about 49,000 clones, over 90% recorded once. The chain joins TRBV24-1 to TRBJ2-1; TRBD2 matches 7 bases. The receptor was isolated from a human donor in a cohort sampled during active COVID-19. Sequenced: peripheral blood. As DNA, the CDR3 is TGTGCCACCAGTGCGAGGGCGGGAGAGTCGATCAATGAGCAGTTCTTC. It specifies CATSARAGESINEQFF.